The clone carrying this T cell receptor (beta chain) was observed at least ten times. Germline V gives CDR1 MNHEY, CDR2 SVGAGI. CDR3 size: 14 residues. The J segment lost 2 bases and the V segment lost 8 bases, leaving 4 bases of the junction unmatched. The sample originates from a study of patients and donors after allogeneic stem cell transplantation. One entry per CDR3 protein, called by TCRdb with MiXCR from the RT-PCR reads. The sample records approximately 150,000 distinct CDR3 sequences, 30% being singletons. The sequenced sample was blood, either unsorted or a sorted T cell fraction (not recorded which). The chain recombines TRBV6-5 with TRBJ1-3; 9 bases align to TRBD1. The receptor was derived from a human donor who was either an allogeneic HSCT recipient or a stem cell or donor lymphocyte infusion donor (not recorded which). It is not recorded whose cells these are; they may come from a transplant donor. The CDR3 bases are TGTGCCAGCGGAGGGACAGGGCCTGGAAACACCATATATTTT. Encoded protein: CASGGTGPGNTIYF.